These T cell receptor beta chains were read from a single sample in a study of regulatory T cells in long-lasting Graves disease. TCRdb recomputed calls from the multiplex PCR reads with MiXCR, one row per CDR3 protein. The data contain 350,000 to 550,000 distinct CDR3 sequences, approximately 16% of them singletons. These data were also reused for a study on T cells in Graves' hyperthyroidism and ophthalmopathy.

The source was peripheral blood mononuclear cells (PBMCs), collected at new diagnosis, from a patient treated with antithyroid drugs. The receptors originated from a woman between 18 and 29 years old with Graves disease. Both conserved end residues are part of each CDR3. A D gene is named only where the DNA matches it firmly.

J: TRBJ2-1
D: TRBD2
V: TRBV30
CDR3: CAWSVLGLAGANEQFF

J: TRBJ1-6
D: NA
V: TRBV5-1
CDR3: CASSLELDSPLHF

J: TRBJ2-1
D: NA
V: TRBV7-9
CDR3: CASSWPGFDEQFF

J: TRBJ2-1
D: TRBD2
V: TRBV20-1
CDR3: CSASWASGRNEQFF

J: TRBJ2-1
D: NA
V: TRBV12-5
CDR3: CASGLSQGTFEQFF

J: TRBJ1-5
D: TRBD1
V: TRBV20-1
CDR3: CSAPDRARPSNQPQHF

J: TRBJ2-1
D: TRBD1
V: TRBV18
CDR3: CASSPPTGTDTYNEQFF

J: TRBJ2-4
D: NA
V: TRBV2
CDR3: CASTQSGLGAKNIQYF

J: TRBJ2-7
D: TRBD1
V: TRBV3-1
CDR3: CASSQDRGSYEQYF

J: TRBJ1-1
D: TRBD1
V: TRBV19
CDR3: CASSSRQGLSWNTEAFF

J: TRBJ2-7
D: NA
V: TRBV30
CDR3: CAWSAFLETYEQYF

J: TRBJ2-2
D: NA
V: TRBV5-1
CDR3: CASSLALIGGELFF

J: TRBJ2-1
D: TRBD2
V: TRBV6-1
CDR3: CASRTSGSNEQFF

J: NA
D: TRBD2
V: TRBV7-2
CDR3: CASSPLAGSDQETQYF

J: TRBJ2-7
D: TRBD2
V: TRBV11-2
CDR3: CASSLGLAGGVFQYF

J: TRBJ2-1
D: NA
V: TRBV3-1
CDR3: CASSPRKRTNEQFF

J: TRBJ2-6
D: NA
V: TRBV7-9
CDR3: CASRSPKVLSGANVLTF

J: TRBJ1-6
D: NA
V: TRBV19
CDR3: CASSIVRGGSPLHF

J: TRBJ1-5
D: TRBD1
V: TRBV2
CDR3: CASSRGDRAGNQPQHF

J: TRBJ2-1
D: NA
V: TRBV28
CDR3: CASSLVEAYEYNEQFF

J: TRBJ1-1
D: NA
V: TRBV28
CDR3: CASRLLQLNTEAFF

J: TRBJ2-3
D: NA
V: TRBV3-1
CDR3: CASSQGGYTQYF

J: TRBJ2-1
D: TRBD2
V: TRBV6-1
CDR3: CASSELGRLNEQFF

J: TRBJ2-1
D: TRBD2
V: TRBV5-1
CDR3: CASSLAGDGYNEQFF

J: TRBJ2-7
D: TRBD2
V: TRBV30
CDR3: CAWSVYRLAGNLRYEQYF

J: TRBJ1-1
D: NA
V: TRBV27
CDR3: CASSADRLTNTEAFF

J: TRBJ2-3
D: TRBD1
V: TRBV28
CDR3: CASSFPPAGGPDTQYF

J: TRBJ2-7
D: TRBD2
V: TRBV6-1
CDR3: CATTSLLAAYEQYF

J: TRBJ2-1
D: NA
V: TRBV9
CDR3: CASSVGMPNEQFF

J: TRBJ2-2
D: TRBD1
V: TRBV29-1
CDR3: CSAGQGLNTGELFF

J: TRBJ1-2
D: NA
V: TRBV12-3/TRBV12-4
CDR3: CASSSRGIYGYTF

J: TRBJ2-7
D: TRBD2
V: TRBV29-1
CDR3: CSVAAGGNYEQYF

J: TRBJ2-7
D: NA
V: TRBV5-4
CDR3: CASRERGTGPYEQYF

J: TRBJ1-5
D: TRBD1
V: TRBV7-2
CDR3: CASSLPGGSQPQHF

J: TRBJ2-1
D: TRBD1
V: TRBV5-6
CDR3: CASSSSPGQGVGNEQFF

J: TRBJ1-1
D: NA
V: TRBV9
CDR3: CASSVIRNTEAFF

J: TRBJ2-3
D: NA
V: TRBV29-1
CDR3: CSVQGGVWGTDTQYF

J: TRBJ2-1
D: NA
V: TRBV20-1
CDR3: CSARDPGSSRSYNEQFF